These T cell receptor beta chains were read from a single sample in a study of T cells in tuberculosis. The protocol was immunoSEQ multiplex PCR, while the TCRdb copy is restricted to in-frame clones and leaves out a portion. In the table there are roughly 34,000 clones, about 95% of which are singletons. The sequencing input was PBMCs. The receptors were gathered from a donor aged 10 to 29 with latent tuberculosis or without tuberculosis infection. Both conserved end residues are trimmed from each CDR3.

V: TRBV7-9; J: TRBJ2-3; length: 10; CDR3: ASSLYLDTQY
V: TRBV2; J: TRBJ2-1; length: 12; CDR3: ASQTSGSHNEQF
V: TRBV30; J: TRBJ1-3; length: 12; CDR3: AWRGRTAGNTIY
V: TRBV19; J: TRBJ2-7; length: 12; CDR3: ASSIGDRVDEQY
V: TRBV11-2; J: TRBJ2-4; length: 13; CDR3: ASSAQGALRNIQY
V: TRBV6-5; J: TRBJ2-7; length: 13; CDR3: ASSIQGLGYNEQY
V: TRBV7-9; J: TRBJ1-1; length: 10; CDR3: ASSLRFTEAF
V: TRBV14; J: TRBJ2-7; length: 10; CDR3: ASSQDEYEQY
V: TRBV2; J: TRBJ2-5; length: 13; CDR3: ASSMLWSREETQY
V: TRBV5-6; J: TRBJ1-5; length: 13; CDR3: ASSPGHLRNQPQH
V: TRBV5-6; J: TRBJ1-2; length: 11; CDR3: ASSLPGVYGYT
V: TRBV27; J: TRBJ2-7; length: 13; CDR3: ASSLWGLAGVEQY
V: TRBV25-1; J: TRBJ1-2; length: 12; CDR3: ASSEPEAIYGYT
V: TRBV29-1; J: TRBJ1-2; length: 12; CDR3: SVERTGSTYGYT
V: TRBV27; J: TRBJ1-1; length: 12; CDR3: ASSPNRGDTEAF
V: TRBV5-1; J: TRBJ2-5; length: 11; CDR3: ASSLAREETQY
V: TRBV7-3; J: TRBJ2-1; length: 14; CDR3: ASSLLAALSYNEQF
V: TRBV5-6; J: TRBJ2-6; length: 15; CDR3: ASSPRINPNGANVLT
V: TRBV6-4; J: TRBJ2-1; length: 13; CDR3: ASSDSYSGRVEQF
V: TRBV6-5; J: TRBJ1-2; length: 13; CDR3: ASRDREADIYGYT
V: TRBV29-1; J: TRBJ1-1; length: 13; CDR3: SVQKQGIMNTEAF
V: TRBV7-6; J: TRBJ1-2; length: 13; CDR3: ASSLGRGAINGYT
V: TRBV6-6; J: TRBJ2-3; length: 11; CDR3: ASSYRAGDTQY
V: TRBV5-1; J: TRBJ2-1; length: 13; CDR3: ASSFSGTGINEQF
V: TRBV13; J: TRBJ2-1; length: 13; CDR3: ASSPGQGSYNEQF
V: TRBV25-1; J: TRBJ1-1; length: 12; CDR3: ASSDRGQVKEAF
V: TRBV29-1; J: TRBJ1-2; length: 9; CDR3: SVVSNYGYT
V: TRBV23-1; J: TRBJ1-5; length: 14; CDR3: ASSQTPGQLNQPQH
V: TRBV6-5; J: TRBJ2-7; length: 12; CDR3: ASTPTRTYAEQY
V: TRBV18; J: TRBJ2-5; length: 13; CDR3: ASSPPGTFQETQY
V: TRBV10-3; J: TRBJ2-3; length: 13; CDR3: AISETGEVIDTQY
V: TRBV4-1; J: TRBJ2-1; length: 16; CDR3: ASSQDIPGIAGYNEQF
V: TRBV7-9; J: TRBJ2-5; length: 14; CDR3: ASSLANRGARETQY
V: TRBV6-5; J: TRBJ1-5; length: 10; CDR3: ASSPPTGPQH
V: TRBV6-6; J: TRBJ2-7; length: 12; CDR3: ASSYSGGILEQY
V: TRBV29-1; J: TRBJ2-7; length: 8; CDR3: SVYGDEQY
V: TRBV6-1; J: TRBJ2-7; length: 16; CDR3: ASSEAGQWTSGLYEQY
V: TRBV7-2; J: TRBJ2-3; length: 14; CDR3: ASSILAGGLIDTQY
V: TRBV7-9; J: TRBJ1-1; length: 11; CDR3: ASSWTGRTEAF
V: TRBV6-5; J: TRBJ2-3; length: 12; CDR3: ASSLDAPTDTQY
V: TRBV5-1; J: TRBJ2-3; length: 14; CDR3: ASSLEHRGSTDTQY
V: TRBV7-9; J: TRBJ2-5; length: 14; CDR3: ASSVGTSGIGETQY
V: TRBV10-2; J: TRBJ1-1; length: 12; CDR3: ASSPREGGTEAF
V: TRBV5-4; J: TRBJ2-4; length: 12; CDR3: ASSLQLAKNIQY
V: TRBV6-6; J: TRBJ1-5; length: 14; CDR3: ASGGARDRADQPQH
V: TRBV6-6; J: TRBJ1-5; length: 11; CDR3: ASKGVSNQPQH
V: TRBV4-2; J: TRBJ2-2; length: 17; CDR3: ASSQDSLLQGSNTGELF
V: TRBV9; J: TRBJ1-5; length: 13; CDR3: ASSANPSLNQPQH
V: TRBV7-9; J: TRBJ1-1; length: 16; CDR3: ASRGQRGGLLLNTEAF
V: TRBV27; J: TRBJ2-1; length: 14; CDR3: ASSRLALSSYNEQF
V: TRBV11-1; J: TRBJ2-6; length: 13; CDR3: ASSLGGSGANVLT
V: TRBV19; J: TRBJ1-2; length: 13; CDR3: ASSYRDRWTYGYT
V: TRBV2; J: TRBJ1-5; length: 11; CDR3: ASRRVGNQPQH
V: TRBV28; J: TRBJ2-5; length: 14; CDR3: ASTLTSGRGLGTQY
V: TRBV13; J: TRBJ2-7; length: 14; CDR3: ASSSRFSGRADEQY
V: TRBV9; J: TRBJ1-1; length: 13; CDR3: ASSARTGGNTEAF
V: TRBV30; J: TRBJ1-2; length: 14; CDR3: AWSRGREGTNYGYT